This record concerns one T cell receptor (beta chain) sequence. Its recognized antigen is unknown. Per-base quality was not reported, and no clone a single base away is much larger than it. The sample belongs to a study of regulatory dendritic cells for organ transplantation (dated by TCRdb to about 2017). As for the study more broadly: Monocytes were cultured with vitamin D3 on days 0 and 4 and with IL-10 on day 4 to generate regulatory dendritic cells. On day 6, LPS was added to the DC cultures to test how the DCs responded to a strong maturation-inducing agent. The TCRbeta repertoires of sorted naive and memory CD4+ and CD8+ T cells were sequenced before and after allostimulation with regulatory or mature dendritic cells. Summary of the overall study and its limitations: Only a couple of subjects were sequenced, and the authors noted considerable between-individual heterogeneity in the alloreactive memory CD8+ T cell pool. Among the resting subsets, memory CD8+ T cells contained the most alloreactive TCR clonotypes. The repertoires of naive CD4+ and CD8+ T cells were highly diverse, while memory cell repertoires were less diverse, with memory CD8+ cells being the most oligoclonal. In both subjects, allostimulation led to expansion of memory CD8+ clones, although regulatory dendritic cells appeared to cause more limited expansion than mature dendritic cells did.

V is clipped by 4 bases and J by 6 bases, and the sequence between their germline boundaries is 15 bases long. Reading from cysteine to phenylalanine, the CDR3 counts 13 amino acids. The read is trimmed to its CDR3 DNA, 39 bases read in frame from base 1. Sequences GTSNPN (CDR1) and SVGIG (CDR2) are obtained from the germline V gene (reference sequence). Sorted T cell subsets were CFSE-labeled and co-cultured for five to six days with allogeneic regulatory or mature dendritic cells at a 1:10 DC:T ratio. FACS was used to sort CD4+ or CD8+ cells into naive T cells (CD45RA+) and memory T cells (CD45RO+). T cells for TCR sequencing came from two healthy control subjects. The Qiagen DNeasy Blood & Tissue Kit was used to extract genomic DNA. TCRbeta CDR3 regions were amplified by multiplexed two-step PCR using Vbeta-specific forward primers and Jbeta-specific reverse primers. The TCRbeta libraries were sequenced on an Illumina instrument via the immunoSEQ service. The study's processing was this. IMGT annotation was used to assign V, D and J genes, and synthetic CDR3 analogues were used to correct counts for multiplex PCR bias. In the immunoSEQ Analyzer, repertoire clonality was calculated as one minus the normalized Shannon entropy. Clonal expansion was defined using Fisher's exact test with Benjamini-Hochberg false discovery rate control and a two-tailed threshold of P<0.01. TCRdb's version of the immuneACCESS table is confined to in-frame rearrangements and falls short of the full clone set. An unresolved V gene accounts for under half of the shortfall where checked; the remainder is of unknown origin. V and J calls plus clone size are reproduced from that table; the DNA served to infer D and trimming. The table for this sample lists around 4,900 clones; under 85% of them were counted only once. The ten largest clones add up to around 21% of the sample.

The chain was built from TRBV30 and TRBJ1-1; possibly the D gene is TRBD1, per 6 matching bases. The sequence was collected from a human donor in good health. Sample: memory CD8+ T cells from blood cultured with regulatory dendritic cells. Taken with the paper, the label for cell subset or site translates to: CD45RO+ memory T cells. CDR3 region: CAWTPGGYAEAFF. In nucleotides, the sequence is TGTGCCTGGACCCCCGGGGGCTACGCTGAAGCTTTCTTT. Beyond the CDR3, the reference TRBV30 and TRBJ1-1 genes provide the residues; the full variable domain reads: SQTIHQWPATLVQPVGSPLSLECTVEGTSNPNLYWYRQAAGRGLQLLFYSVGIGQISSEVPQNLSASRPQDRQFILSSKKLLLSDSGFYLCAWTPGGYAEAFFGQGTRLTVV.